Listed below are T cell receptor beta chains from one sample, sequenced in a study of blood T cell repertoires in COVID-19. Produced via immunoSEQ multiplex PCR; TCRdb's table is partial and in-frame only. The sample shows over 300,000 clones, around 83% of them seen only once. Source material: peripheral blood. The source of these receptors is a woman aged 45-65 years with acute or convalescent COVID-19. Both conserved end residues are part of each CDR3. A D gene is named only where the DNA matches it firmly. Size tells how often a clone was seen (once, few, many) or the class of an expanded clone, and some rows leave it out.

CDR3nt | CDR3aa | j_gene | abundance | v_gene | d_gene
TGTGCCAGCAGCTTCCTAGCGGGAGTACAAGTTGGGAACAATGAGCAGTTCTTC | CASSFLAGVQVGNNEQFF | TRBJ2-1 | . | TRBV5-6 | TRBD2
TGCGCCAGCAGCCTAGGACGGGACTCAGGTCGGGAGACCCAGTACTTC | CASSLGRDSGRETQYF | TRBJ2-5 | . | TRBV5-1 | .
TGTGCCAGTAGTAAGGACAGGGCTGGGGAGCAGTACTTC | CASSKDRAGEQYF | TRBJ2-7 | . | TRBV19 | TRBD1
TGTGCCAGCAGCCCCTCGGGCGGGGGGGCGTATGAGACCCAGTACTTC | CASSPSGGGAYETQYF | TRBJ2-5 | once | TRBV25-1 | TRBD2
TGTGCCAGCATCCTAGACAGCCCGAACACTGAAGCTTTCTTT | CASILDSPNTEAFF | TRBJ1-1 | . | TRBV2 | .
TGTGCCAGCTCACCGCTCGAGGACTATGGCTACACCTTC | CASSPLEDYGYTF | TRBJ1-2 | . | TRBV18 | .
TGTGCCAGCAGTTTCACTGGACAGGGGAACTATGGCTACACCTTC | CASSFTGQGNYGYTF | TRBJ1-2 | . | TRBV27 | TRBD1
TGTGCCAGCAGCTTCAGGGGTGCCGGGGAGCTGTTTTTT | CASSFRGAGELFF | TRBJ2-2 | . | TRBV7-3 | .
TGTGCCAGTAGTATACTGGGAGATCAGCCCCAGCATTTT | CASSILGDQPQHF | TRBJ1-5 | . | TRBV19 | .
TGTGCCAGTAGTCCCTCGGACAGAAATCAGCCCCAGCATTTT | CASSPSDRNQPQHF | TRBJ1-5 | once | TRBV19 | .
TGTGCCAGCAGGCGGGGTACCTACAATGAGCAGTTCTTC | CASRRGTYNEQFF | TRBJ2-1 | . | TRBV2 | .
TGTGCCAGCAGTGAATATACCGGGTCCTCCGGGGCTGAAGCTTTCTTT | CASSEYTGSSGAEAFF | TRBJ1-1 | once | TRBV7-8 | .
TGTGCCAGCAACTCTGGAGAAGCAGCGGGTCAAGAGACCCAGTACTTC | CASNSGEAAGQETQYF | TRBJ2-5 | . | TRBV4-2 | .
TGTGCCAGCAGTGAATTACCGGGACAGGGGGCAATCTATGGCTACACCTTC | CASSELPGQGAIYGYTF | TRBJ1-2 | . | TRBV6-1 | TRBD1
TGCAGCGTTCGGCAGGGAATATACAATGAGCAGTTCTTC | CSVRQGIYNEQFF | TRBJ2-1 | . | TRBV29-1 | .
TGTGCCAGCAGTCGGGACAGGGTCTCCGAAAAACTGTTTTTT | CASSRDRVSEKLFF | TRBJ1-4 | . | TRBV6-2/TRBV6-3 | TRBD1
TGTGCCAGCAGCTGGGGGACTCCGACGGATGAAAAACTGTTTTTT | CASSWGTPTDEKLFF | TRBJ1-4 | . | TRBV7-9 | .
TGCGCCAGCAGTACTACTCAGGGGAAGTCCTACAATGAGCAGTTCTTC | CASSTTQGKSYNEQFF | TRBJ2-1 | . | TRBV10-1 | .
TGTGCCAGCAGCTCCAGGGGAGACACTGAAGCTTTCTTT | CASSSRGDTEAFF | TRBJ1-1 | . | TRBV7-9 | .
TGTGCCAGCAGCCCCGGGGGGTACAATGAGCAGTTCTTC | CASSPGGYNEQFF | TRBJ2-1 | . | TRBV12-3/TRBV12-4 | TRBD2
TGTGCCAGCAGTTCAGGGGTGGGGGCCAACGTCCTGACTTTC | CASSSGVGANVLTF | TRBJ2-6 | . | TRBV6-5 | .
TGTGCCAGCAGCGGGGGGACAGGGCGCACTGAAGCTTTCTTT | CASSGGTGRTEAFF | TRBJ1-1 | . | TRBV2 | TRBD1
TGTGCCAGCAGCTTTGCTAGCGGGTCATACAATGAGCAGTTCTTC | CASSFASGSYNEQFF | TRBJ2-1 | few | TRBV7-3 | TRBD2
TGTGCCAGCAGCGCTGGGGGAGGGGGAGAGACCCAGTACTTC | CASSAGGGGETQYF | TRBJ2-5 | once | TRBV9 | .
TGTGCCAGAAGCCATCCCCCAAATAGCGGAGTCCTTAGTGAGCAGTTCTTC | CARSHPPNSGVLSEQFF | TRBJ2-1 | few | TRBV5-3 | .
TGTGCCAGTAGTATAAGCCTACAGGCTAGCTCTGGAAACACCATATATTTT | CASSISLQASSGNTIYF | TRBJ1-3 | . | TRBV19 | .
TGCGCCAGCAGTGAAGGTGCGGGAACCACCGGGGAGCTGTTTTTT | CASSEGAGTTGELFF | TRBJ2-2 | . | TRBV5-1 | .
TGTGCCACCAGGGACAGGGTATTAACTGAAGCTTTCTTT | CATRDRVLTEAFF | TRBJ1-1 | . | TRBV10-3 | TRBD1
TGTGCCAGCAGTGACTTCGAGGGATCCCAGCCCCAGCATTTT | CASSDFEGSQPQHF | TRBJ1-5 | once | TRBV6-4 | .